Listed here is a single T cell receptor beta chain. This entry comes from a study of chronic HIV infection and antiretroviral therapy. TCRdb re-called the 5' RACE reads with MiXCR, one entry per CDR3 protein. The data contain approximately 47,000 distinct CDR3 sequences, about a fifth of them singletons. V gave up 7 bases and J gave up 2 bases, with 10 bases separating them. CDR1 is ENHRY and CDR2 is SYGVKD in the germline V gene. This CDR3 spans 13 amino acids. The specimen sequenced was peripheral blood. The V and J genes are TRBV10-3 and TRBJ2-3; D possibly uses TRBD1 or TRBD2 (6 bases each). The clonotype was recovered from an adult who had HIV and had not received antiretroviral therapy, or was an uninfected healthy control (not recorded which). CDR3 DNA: TGTGCCATCAACAGGGAGGTCACAGATACGCAGTATTTT. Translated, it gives CAINREVTDTQYF.